This T cell receptor (beta chain) was identified in a study of shared clonotypes between healthy human individuals. Overall study results and limits: The authors expected sequencing depth to affect clonotype sharing among donors.

V shed 0 bases, J shed 11 bases, and the junction held 5 bases outside the gene matches. The CDR3 contains 14 residues. Germline-derived CDR1 and CDR2 are SGHTS and YDEGEE. The data were produced by immunoSEQ multiplex PCR, yet TCRdb's version contains in-frame clones alone and is incomplete. The sample consists of about a million clones, roughly 80% of them appearing once. Concerning this clone itself: Its antigen is currently unknown.

The receptor's source is a young man in good health. The chain carries TRBV5-8 and TRBJ1-6, with TRBD1 matching over 7 bases. The sample comprised memory CD4+ T cells sorted from blood. Described subset: CD45RA-negative fraction. CDR3 nucleotides: TGTGCCAGCAGCTTGGGACAGGGAATAACACCCCTCCACTTT. The encoded protein is CASSLGQGITPLHF.